What follows is one TCR beta chain and its context. The source of the sample is a study of shared clonotypes between healthy human individuals. TCRdb keeps only in-frame clones here, not all; method: immunoSEQ multiplex PCR. The sample shows about 690,000 clones, 80% to 95% of them seen only once. CDR1 is SQVTM, CDR2 ANQGSEA, per germline. The CDR3 extends over 12 amino acids. Trimming cost V 6 bases and J 2 bases; bases outside gene matches: 4. The sequenced sample was memory CD8+ T cells from PBMCs. Specified subset: CD45RO+ cells pooled with CCR7-negative TemRA cells. The clonotype originates from a man aged 18 to 30 in good health. Some clones in this sample may be carry-over from other donors' samples. V and J are TRBV29-1 and TRBJ2-7; 7 nucleotides align to TRBD1. As DNA, the CDR3 is TGCAGCGTGACGGACAGGCCCTACGAGCAGTACTTC. It is translated as CSVTDRPYEQYF.